The sequence of this TCR beta chain was determined in a study of shared clonotypes between healthy human individuals. The CDR3 loop spans 17 amino acids. V gave up 3 bases and J gave up 0 bases, with 16 bases separating them. Looked up from germline, CDR1 is MNHEY and CDR2 is SMNVEV (reference sequence). Study results and limitations: Roughly 5% of naive CD4 clonotypes were common to a few donors. Non-shared clonotypes had lower generation probabilities than clonotypes shared by all four sorted-subset donors.

Only CD45RO-negative cells positively selected for CCR7 counted as naive CD8 cells, so terminally differentiated effector memory CD45RA+ cells were excluded. Data came from immunoSEQ multiplex PCR; TCRdb stores just in-frame clones and leaves some out. The data show roughly 2,000,000 clones, roughly 95% seen once. Concerning this clone: Antigen unknown.

The TCR originated in a man between 18 and 35 years old in good health. Some clones in this sample may be carry-over from other donors' samples. The chain combines TRBV27 with TRBJ2-3; D remains ambiguous. The sample was naive CD8+ T cells from PBMCs. The CDR3 reads CASSLLVGIASTDTQYF. In nucleotides, the CDR3 is TGTGCCAGCAGTTTGCTAGTAGGGATTGCTAGCACAGATACGCAGTATTTT.